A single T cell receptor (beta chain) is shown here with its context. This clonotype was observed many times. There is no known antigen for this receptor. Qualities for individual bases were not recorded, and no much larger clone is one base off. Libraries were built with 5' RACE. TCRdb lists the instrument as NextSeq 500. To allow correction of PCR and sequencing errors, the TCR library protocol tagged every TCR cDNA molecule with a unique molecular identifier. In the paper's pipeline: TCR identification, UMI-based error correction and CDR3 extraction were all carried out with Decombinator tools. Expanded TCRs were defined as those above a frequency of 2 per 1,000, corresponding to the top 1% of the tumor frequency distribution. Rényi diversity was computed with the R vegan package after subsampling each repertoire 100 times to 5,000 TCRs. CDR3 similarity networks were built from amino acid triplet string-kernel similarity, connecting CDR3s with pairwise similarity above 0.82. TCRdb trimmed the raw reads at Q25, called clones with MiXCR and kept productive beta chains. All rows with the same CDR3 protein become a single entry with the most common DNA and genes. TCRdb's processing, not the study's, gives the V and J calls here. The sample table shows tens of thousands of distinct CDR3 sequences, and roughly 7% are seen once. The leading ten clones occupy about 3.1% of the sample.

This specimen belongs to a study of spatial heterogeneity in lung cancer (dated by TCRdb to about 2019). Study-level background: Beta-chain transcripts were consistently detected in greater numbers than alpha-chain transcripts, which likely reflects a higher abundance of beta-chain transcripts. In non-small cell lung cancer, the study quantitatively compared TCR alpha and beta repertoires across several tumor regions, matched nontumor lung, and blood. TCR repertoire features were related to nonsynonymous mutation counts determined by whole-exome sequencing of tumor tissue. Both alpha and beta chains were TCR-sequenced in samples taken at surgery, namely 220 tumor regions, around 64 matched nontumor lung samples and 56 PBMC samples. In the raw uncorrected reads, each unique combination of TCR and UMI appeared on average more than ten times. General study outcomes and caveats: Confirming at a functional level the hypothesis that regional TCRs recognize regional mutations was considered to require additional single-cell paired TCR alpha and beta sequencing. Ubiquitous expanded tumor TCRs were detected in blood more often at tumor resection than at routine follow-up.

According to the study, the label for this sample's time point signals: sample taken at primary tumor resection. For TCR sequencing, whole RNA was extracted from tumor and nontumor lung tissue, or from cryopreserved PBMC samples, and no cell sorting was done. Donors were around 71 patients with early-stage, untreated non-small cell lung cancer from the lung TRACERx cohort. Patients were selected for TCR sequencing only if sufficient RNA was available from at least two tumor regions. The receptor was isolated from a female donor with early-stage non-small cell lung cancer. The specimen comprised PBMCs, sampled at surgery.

The sequence in DNA is TGTGCCAGCAGTCTTCCGGGACAGGGCTTCAATGAGCAGTTCTTC. The encoded protein is CASSLPGQGFNEQFF. The chain is made from TRBV28 and TRBJ2-1, and 9 bases in between align with TRBD1. Clipping removes 5 bases from V and 6 bases from J, with 8 as the unmatched junction base count. The germline V gene provides CDR1 MDHEN and CDR2 SYDVKM. The CDR3 contains 15 residues, cysteine and phenylalanine counted. Only CDR3 DNA remains: 45 bases, in frame from the first base. Reference TRBV28 and TRBJ2-1 genes cover what lies past the CDR3, so the full variable domain is DVKVTQSSRYLVKRTGEKVFLECVQDMDHENMFWYRQDPGLGLRLIYFSYDVKMKEKGDIPEGYSVSREKKERFSLILESASTNQTSMYLCASSLPGQGFNEQFFGPGTRLTVL.